This T cell receptor beta chain was documented in a study of radiotherapy plus CTLA-4 blockade in lung cancer. Data came from immunoSEQ multiplex PCR; TCRdb stores just in-frame clones and leaves some out. The table lists roughly 98,000 clones, 75% to 85% of them singletons, with roughly 3.5% in the top ten. This clone was recorded once. V dropped 0 bases and J dropped 5; count of bases not matched to a gene: 7. The CDR3 contains 16 residues. The gene calls are TRBV23-1 and TRBJ2-7; 10 bases fit TRBD2. TRBV23-1 is classed as an ORF, of uncertain function. The source was peripheral blood, collected from a patient treated with radiotherapy plus ipilimumab. This TCR was recovered from a human donor with non-small cell lung cancer who had a partial response to radiotherapy plus ipilimumab. The CDR3 reads CASSQSEREGLDEQYF. The CDR3 DNA reads as TGCGCCAGCAGTCAATCGGAGCGGGAGGGTCTAGACGAGCAGTACTTC.